This entry is about one T cell receptor beta chain. UMI-labeled TRB cDNA libraries were prepared by 5' RACE. TCRdb re-called the 5' RACE reads and shows each CDR3 protein once, DNA omitted. This sample carries some 67,000 distinct CDR3 sequences, with about 1.5% going to the ten biggest clones. The data stem from a study of CXCR3-negative and CXCR3-positive naive CD8 T cells. This CDR3 comprises 14 residues. Germline-derived CDR1 and CDR2 are SQVTM and ANQGSEA. This chain links TRBV29-1 with TRBJ2-3; TCRdb names TRBD2, which stays unverified in the absence of DNA. The clonotype originates from a human donor in good health. Some clones in this sample may be carry-over from other donors' samples. Sequencing input: naive CXCR3- CD8+ T cells from blood. Regarding subset: CD45RO-CCR7+CD27+CD95- naive CD8+ T cells lacking CXCR3 (TNR3-). This CDR3 reads CSVAGLAASDTQYF.